Listed here are 30 T cell receptor beta chains from one sample, sequenced in a study of response to subunit inactivated influenza vaccine (dated by TCRdb to the late 2010s). The library relied on RT-PCR. For sequencing, an Illumina HiSeq 2500 was employed. Clones were called with MiXCR by TCRdb after fastp trimmed the public reads at Q25, and only in-frame beta chains were retained. Entries are consolidated by CDR3 protein sequence, retaining the most common genes and DNA. Across this sample there are about 700,000 distinct CDR3 sequences, with approximately 14% seen only once. The top ten constitute under 14% of the sample. Source: PBMCs from blood, taken 11 to 12 days after vaccination. These receptors all come from a man aged 50 to 59 who received an inactivated influenza vaccine. Donor details come from another sample of the same person, matched by shared clones.

The rearrangement uses TRBV10-3 and TRBJ1-4; possibly TRBD1 for D (5 bases). Trimming stripped 0 bases from V and 4 bases from J, with 9 bases between. Germline V lookup: CDR1 ENHRY, CDR2 SYGVKD. The length of the CDR3 is 15 residues. DNA for the CDR3: TGTGCCATCAGTGAGTCTGGGGGTAGTAATGAAAAACTGTTTTTT. The encoded protein is CAISESGGSNEKLFF.

This clonotype was counted a few times. The gene calls are TRBV29-1 and TRBJ1-2; tentative D call: TRBD1 (5 bases). Germline V gene sequence: CDR1 SQVTM, CDR2 ANQGSEA. Trimming shortened V by 7 bases and J by 4 bases, and 13 bases separated the two germline ends. The CDR3 length is 12 residues. The CDR3 DNA follows: TGCAGCGCCAACGGGGGAGTCTATGGCTACACCTTC. Translation gives CSANGGVYGYTF. The whole variable domain, remainder taken from reference TRBV29-1 and TRBJ1-2, is SAVISQKPSRDICQRGTSLTIQCQVDSQVTMMFWYRQQPGQSLTLIATANQGSEATYESGFVIDKFPISRPNLTFSTLTVSNMSPEDSSIYLCSANGGVYGYTFGSGTRLTVV.

The chain is built from TRBV9 and TRBJ1-1; D remains unclear. The CDR3 has 13 residues. V was shortened by 0 bases and J by 8 bases, with 11 bases between the two germline ends. Germline V CDR1 and CDR2: SGDLS, YYNGEE. CDR3 nucleotide sequence: TGTGCCAGCAGCGTAGGCGGGAAATCGGAAGCTTTCTTT. Residues: CASSVGGKSEAFF. Supplemented by reference TRBV9 and TRBJ1-1, the full variable domain reads DSGVTQTPKHLITATGQRVTLRCSPRSGDLSVYWYQQSLDQGLQFLIQYYNGEERAKGNILERFSAQQFPDLHSELNLSSLELGDSALYFCASSVGGKSEAFFGQGTRLTVV.

The chain couples TRBV18 to TRBJ2-7; TRBD2 matches 10 bases. Looked up from germline, CDR1 is KGHSH and CDR2 is LQKENI. There are 15 residues in the CDR3. The junction had 6 bases not matched to a gene; V was cut back by 1 base and J by 6 bases. Written as DNA, the CDR3 is TGTGCCAGCTCACCACAAGCGGGAGGGCCGCGCGAGCAGTACTTC. Translated, it gives CASSPQAGGPREQYF. Together with reference TRBV18 and TRBJ2-7, the CDR3 gives the full variable domain: NAGVMQNPRHLVRRRGQEARLRCSPMKGHSHVYWYRQLPEEGLKFMVYLQKENIIDESGMPKERFSAEFPKEGPSILRIQQVVRGDSAAYFCASSPQAGGPREQYFGPGTRLTVT.

In this sample, this clonotype turned up a few times. The J gene is TRBJ2-3, the V gene TRBV7-4; D remains ambiguous. Trimming cost V 5 bases and J 0 bases, with 9 bases left between them. There are 14 residues in the CDR3. CDR1 is SGHVT and CDR2 is SQSDAQ in the germline V gene. The DNA of the CDR3 is TGTGCCAGCAGCCTTGACACCAGCACAGATACGCAGTATTTT. It specifies CASSLDTSTDTQYF. Full variable domain (outside the CDR3, taken from reference TRBV7-4 and TRBJ2-3): GAGVSQSPRYKVAKRGRDVALRCDSISGHVTLYWYRQTLGQGSEVLTYSQSDAQRDKSGRPSGRFSAERPERSVSTLKIQRTEQGDSAVYLCASSLDTSTDTQYFGPGTRLTVL.

This clonotype occurred a few times. The V gene is TRBV7-9, the J gene TRBJ2-7, with a tentative D call TRBD2 (6 bases). Germline assignment: CDR1 SEHNR and CDR2 FQNEAQ (reference sequence). Trimming cost V 2 bases and J 3 bases, with 11 bases left between them. This CDR3 region has 14 residues. The CDR3 nucleotides read TGTGCCAGCAGCTTAACCGAGGGAGGCTACGAGCAGTACTTC. This codes for CASSLTEGGYEQYF. Full variable domain (remainder filled in from reference TRBV7-9 and TRBJ2-7): DTGVSQNPRHKITKRGQNVTFRCDPISEHNRLYWYRQTLGQGPEFLTYFQNEAQLEKSRLLSDRFSAERPKGSFSTLEIQRTEQGDSAMYLCASSLTEGGYEQYFGPGTRLTVT.

The chain carries TRBV7-3 and TRBJ2-7, with 13 positions matching TRBD2. Trimming cost V 7 bases and J 5 bases; bases outside gene matches: 5. The CDR3 length is 14 residues. The germline V gene has CDR1 SGHTA and CDR2 FQGTGA. The CDR3, as DNA: TGTGCCAGCACTAGACTAGCGGGAGGAGACGAGCAGTACTTC. Translation gives CASTRLAGGDEQYF.

This clonotype came up a few times. The chain recombines TRBV7-2 with TRBJ2-7; 7 bases are a match to TRBD2. Germline V CDR1 and CDR2: SGHTA, FQGNSA. This CDR3 is 13 amino acids long. The ends lost 5 bases at V and 3 bases at J; junction bases unmatched: 4. The CDR3: CASSRGLIYEQYF. DNA of the CDR3: TGTGCCAGCAGCAGGGGACTAATCTACGAGCAGTACTTC. Full variable domain (missing parts from reference TRBV7-2 and TRBJ2-7): GAGVSQSPSNKVTEKGKDVELRCDPISGHTALYWYRQSLGQGLEFLIYFQGNSAPDKSGLPSDRFSAERTGGSVSTLTIQRTQQEDSAVYLCASSRGLIYEQYFGPGTRLTVT.

The V call is TRBV20-1, the J call TRBJ2-7, with D possibly called TRBD1 or TRBD2 (6 bases each). This CDR3 region has 14 residues. V was trimmed by 6 bases and J by 3 bases, leaving 18 bases between them. From germline, CDR1 is DFQATT and CDR2 SNEGSKA (reference sequence). The CDR3 reads CSANPRGGNYEQYF. The DNA of the CDR3 is TGCAGTGCCAACCCCAGAGGGGGGAACTACGAGCAGTACTTC.

This rearrangement joins TRBV6-2 or TRBV6-3 to TRBJ2-5; 10 bases agree with TRBD2. CDR3 length: 13 residues. Trimming took 2 bases from V and 7 from J; bases not matched to a gene: 1. Germline CDR1 and CDR2: MNHEY and SVGEGT. The CDR3 reads CASSYGLAATQYF. The CDR3 nucleotides are TGTGCCAGCAGTTACGGACTAGCGGCGACCCAGTACTTC.

There are a few counts of this clonotype. The V gene is TRBV12-3 or TRBV12-4, the J gene TRBJ2-5, with D tentatively TRBD2 (5 bases). This CDR3 spans 13 amino acids. With 1 base removed from V and 5 bases from J, the gap between germline ends came to 8 bases. CDR3 protein: CASSLVKRETQYF. CDR3 nucleotides: TGTGCCAGCAGTTTAGTAAAGCGGGAGACCCAGTACTTC.

At least ten counts were recorded for this clonotype. V gene TRBV29-1 combines with J gene TRBJ1-1; D remains unclear. The CDR3 runs 14 residues. Germline V gene lookup returns CDR1 SQVTM and CDR2 ANQGSEA. The ends were cut back, 7 bases at V and 0 bases at J, with 15 bases in the middle. CDR3 sequence reads: CSARPIGMNTEAFF. The CDR3 nucleotides read TGCAGCGCTCGCCCCATAGGGATGAACACTGAAGCTTTCTTT.

The chain carries TRBV5-1 and TRBJ2-2; perhaps TRBD2 as D (5 bases). Germline CDR1 SGHRS, CDR2 YFSETQ. The CDR3 has 14 amino acids. Trimming shortened V by 3 bases and J by 9 bases, and 15 bases separated the two germline ends. This CDR3 reads CASSWTGSGRELFF. DNA for the CDR3: TGCGCCAGCAGCTGGACCGGATCGGGGAGGGAGCTGTTTTTT. The full variable domain, with the rest looked up from reference TRBV5-1 and TRBJ2-2, is KAGVTQTPRYLIKTRGQQVTLSCSPISGHRSVSWYQQTPGQGLQFLFEYFSETQRNKGNFPGRFSGRQFSNSRSEMNVSTLELGDSALYLCASSWTGSGRELFFGEGSRLTVL.

This clonotype was picked up a small number of times. The rearrangement uses TRBV3-1 and TRBJ1-1; 7 bases are a match to TRBD1. Per the germline V gene, CDR1 is LGHDT and CDR2 is YNNKEL (reference sequence). The CDR3 spans 15 residues. V was clipped by 4 bases and J by 5 bases; unmatched bases: 10. The CDR3 here is CASSRTGAVGTEAFF. Written as DNA, the CDR3 is TGTGCCAGCAGCCGTACAGGGGCTGTAGGTACTGAAGCTTTCTTT.

This clonotype has just a few counts. V and J are TRBV12-3 or TRBV12-4 and TRBJ2-7; 7 nucleotides match TRBD2. The CDR3 loop spans 12 amino acids. Trimming cost V 5 bases and J 9 bases; bases outside gene matches: 7. CDR3 sequence: CASSVGSGRQYF. The CDR3 region has the DNA TGTGCCAGCAGTGTGGGTAGCGGGCGGCAGTACTTC.

This sequence joins TRBV3-1 and TRBJ2-2; tentatively, D is TRBD1 (6 bases). The CDR3 runs 15 residues. V was pared by 3 bases and J by 1 base, with 9 bases between. The germline V gene has CDR1 LGHDT and CDR2 YNNKEL (reference sequence). This chain's CDR3 is CASSHTGQNTGELFF. The CDR3, as DNA: TGTGCCAGCAGCCATACGGGACAGAACACCGGGGAGCTGTTTTTT.

This clonotype was recorded a few times. The genes are TRBV5-1 and TRBJ1-1; a possible D gene is TRBD1 (6 bases). V was pared by 6 bases and J by 0 bases, with 18 bases between. Germline V gene sequence: CDR1 SGHRS, CDR2 YFSETQ. This CDR3 region has 16 residues. In DNA form, the CDR3 reads TGCGCCAGCACCACTGGGCCCGGACAGATGAACACTGAAGCTTTCTTT. Encoded protein: CASTTGPGQMNTEAFF. Full variable domain (missing parts from reference TRBV5-1 and TRBJ1-1): KAGVTQTPRYLIKTRGQQVTLSCSPISGHRSVSWYQQTPGQGLQFLFEYFSETQRNKGNFPGRFSGRQFSNSRSEMNVSTLELGDSALYLCASTTGPGQMNTEAFFGQGTRLTVV.

V usage is TRBV12-3 or TRBV12-4 and J usage is TRBJ2-3, with 9 bases identical to TRBD2. The trim removed 2 bases at V and 5 bases at J, leaving 8 bases unmatched. This CDR3 has 16 amino acids. The chain's CDR3 is CASSLTAGGFGDTQYF. The DNA for the CDR3 is TGTGCCAGCAGTTTAACAGCGGGGGGTTTCGGAGATACGCAGTATTTT.

The J gene is TRBJ2-1, the V gene TRBV4-3, with D unresolved. The CDR3 length is 13 residues. V gave up 0 bases and J gave up 7 bases, with 7 bases separating them. The germline V gene has CDR1 LGHNA and CDR2 YSLEER. CDR3 DNA sequence: TGCGCCAGCAGCCAAGATATCTGGAATGAGCAGTTCTTC. It encodes CASSQDIWNEQFF.

This clonotype came up many times. This chain links TRBV4-3 with TRBJ2-5; 8 bases fit TRBD1. The J segment lost 5 bases and the V segment lost 4 bases, leaving 9 bases of the junction unmatched. Germline assignment: CDR1 LGHNA and CDR2 YSLEER. The CDR3 sequence is 15 residues long. Here the CDR3 DNA reads TGCGCCAGCAGCCCGGACAGGGAGGTTGAGGAGACCCAGTACTTC. This sequence encodes CASSPDREVEETQYF.

J is TRBJ1-1 and V is TRBV30, with D possibly matching TRBD1 (6 bases). V was cut by 1 base and J by 4 bases, with 10 bases left in between. Germline assignment: CDR1 GTSNPN and CDR2 SVGIG (reference sequence). The length of the CDR3 is 13 residues. CDR3 sequence reads: CAWSEQGITEAFF. CDR3 in DNA: TGTGCCTGGAGTGAACAGGGAATCACTGAAGCTTTCTTT.

This clonotype appeared a few times. The rearrangement joins TRBV11-2 to TRBJ2-1; 14 bases match TRBD2. The CDR3 length is 18 residues. Germline CDR1 is SGHAT and CDR2 is FQNNGV. Germline trimming cut 5 bases from V and 7 bases from J; bases unmatched to any gene: 13. The CDR3, as DNA: TGTGCCAGCAGCCTACCCCCCACGGGACTAGCGGGAGTGAATGAGCAGTTCTTC. Translating it yields CASSLPPTGLAGVNEQFF.

This clonotype has ten or more counts. V is TRBV12-3 or TRBV12-4 and J is TRBJ2-5; D gene ambiguous. The CDR3 runs 15 residues. V was trimmed by 6 bases and J by 1 base, leaving 15 bases between them. The CDR3 spells CASSPSALAQETQYF. In nucleotides, the CDR3 is TGTGCCAGCAGCCCCTCCGCACTTGCCCAAGAGACCCAGTACTTC.

This clonotype was seen a handful of times. The chain couples TRBV12-3 or TRBV12-4 to TRBJ2-7; 7 nucleotides line up with TRBD2. This CDR3 is built from 13 residues. Losses at the gene ends were 1 base for V and 7 bases for J; bases not matched to a gene: 4. This CDR3 reads CASSLGGGREQYF. The CDR3 coding sequence is TGTGCCAGCAGTTTAGGCGGGGGTCGGGAGCAGTACTTC.

This rearrangement joins TRBV29-1 to TRBJ2-1; 8 bases map to TRBD2. Germline assignment: CDR1 SQVTM and CDR2 ANQGSEA. Losses at the gene ends were 1 base for V and 7 bases for J; bases not matched to a gene: 12. This CDR3 comprises 16 residues. CDR3 sequence (DNA): TGCAGCGTTGAAGCAGGCCTAGCGGGTTACAGGAATGAGCAGTTCTTC. It yields the protein CSVEAGLAGYRNEQFF.

This clonotype has a handful of counts. The chain recombines TRBV20-1 with TRBJ1-5, with no clear D. Trimming removed 6 bases from V and 3 bases from J, with 15 bases in between. CDR3 length equals 14 residues. Germline CDR1 DFQATT, CDR2 SNEGSKA (reference sequence). This CDR3 is CSALDRQINQPQHF. CDR3 bases: TGCAGTGCCCTGGATAGGCAGATCAATCAGCCCCAGCATTTT.

The genes are TRBV5-1 and TRBJ2-1; 7 bases fit TRBD1. Per the germline V gene, CDR1 is SGHRS and CDR2 is YFSETQ. CDR3 length: 12 residues. The trim removed 0 bases at V and 13 bases at J, leaving 4 bases unmatched. CDR3 amino acids: CASSLERTGQFF. The CDR3 coding sequence is TGCGCCAGCAGCTTGGAACGGACAGGACAGTTCTTC.

This clonotype was seen more than once but under ten times. The chain uses TRBV12-3 or TRBV12-4 and TRBJ2-3; 8 nucleotides align to TRBD2. The CDR3 has 15 residues. V trimming: 6 bases; J trimming: 0 bases; junction bases outside the gene matches: 5. CDR3 nucleotides: TGTGCCAGCAGCTGGAGCGGGGGAAGCACAGATACGCAGTATTTT. It yields the protein CASSWSGGSTDTQYF.

The chain couples TRBV20-1 to TRBJ1-6; TRBD1 matches at 7 bases. The V gene end was trimmed by 0 bases and the J gene end by 14 bases; junction bases not matched to a gene: 16. Germline values: CDR1 DFQATT, CDR2 SNEGSKA (reference sequence). This CDR3 spans 16 amino acids. CDR3 sequence (DNA): TGCAGTGCTAGAGATACCCGACAGGGTCCCCGAGGAGCCCTCCACTTT. It codes for CSARDTRQGPRGALHF.

The chain carries TRBV7-9 and TRBJ1-4; no clear D gene. This CDR3 has 16 residues. Germline V CDR1 and CDR2: SEHNR, FQNEAQ (reference sequence). V lost 0 bases and J 2 bases, leaving 10 bases between the germline ends. CDR3 residues: CASSLALGSTNEKLFF. CDR3 sequence (DNA): TGTGCCAGCAGCTTAGCTCTGGGATCGACTAATGAAAAACTGTTTTTT.